This T cell receptor beta chain was recorded in a study of T cells after yellow fever vaccination. This clonotype was seen repeatedly, ten times or more. Its matching antigen is unknown. A 5'RACE template-switching step, the method used to make TCR cDNA, added a universal primer site and UMIs. MiXCR, run by TCRdb on the 5' RACE reads, gives a single entry per CDR3 protein. This sample has 180,000 or so distinct CDR3 sequences, with around 10% found just once. The CDR3 covers 17 residues. V lost 7 bases to trimming and J lost 0 bases, with 16 bases between them. Germline V gives CDR1 LGHNA, CDR2 YSLEER. Study-wide points: Re-detected after boosting: most primary clones, 96% of CD4 and under 90% of CD8.

The chain carries TRBV4-3 and TRBJ2-6; the D gene could be TRBD1 or TRBD2 (7 bases each). The input for sequencing was CD8+ T cells sorted from PBMCs, taken 15 days after the yellow fever booster vaccination. The sequence came from a man in his late teens or twenties who received the YFV17D yellow fever vaccine. The CDR3 spells CASTRGDSSSGANVLTF. The CDR3 coding sequence is TGCGCCAGCACCCGGGGGGACAGCAGCTCTGGGGCCAACGTCCTGACTTTC.